The source of this T cell receptor beta chain is a study of blood T cell repertoires in COVID-19. Study as a whole: Acute and convalescent COVID-19 samples came from the United States, Italy and Spain. Nucleic acid was either cDNA or gDNA, and it came from T cells, B-cell-depleted T cells, or PBMCs.

TCRdb keeps only in-frame clones here, not all; method: immunoSEQ multiplex PCR. The table has approximately 210,000 clones, less than 95% seen once. This clone is a singleton in its sample. Germline CDR1 is LNHDA and CDR2 is SQIVND (reference sequence). This CDR3 has 18 amino acids. V dropped 5 bases and J dropped 0 bases, with 17 bases sitting between them. This sequence joins TRBV19 and TRBJ2-6, with D unresolved. This receptor was identified in a man aged 25-40 years with COVID-19, enrolled during active disease. Sequenced material: peripheral blood. CDR3 bases: TGTGCCAGTAGTCCCCCAACCCAGAGGAGCTCTGGGGCCAACGTCCTGACTTTC. As protein: CASSPPTQRSSGANVLTF.